The subject of this entry is one TCR beta chain. These data belong to a study of blood T cell repertoires in COVID-19. Study-level background: PBMCs, B-cell-depleted T cells, or T cells were the source of the cDNA or gDNA that made up the material.

Germline loops: CDR1 MDHEN, CDR2 SYDVKM. The ends lost 6 bases at V and 5 bases at J; junction bases unmatched: 11. The CDR3 consists of 16 residues. Here immunoSEQ multiplex PCR was the method, and the copy in TCRdb shows in-frame clones only, minus some. The data hold some 390,000 clones, with roughly nine tenths observed a single time. Resolution of symptoms, clearance, or two negative PCRs was present in recovered Cohort 3 donors. J is TRBJ2-7 and V is TRBV28; 12 bases fit TRBD2. The TCR comes from a young woman who had recovered from COVID-19. The sample taken for sequencing was PBMCs or T cells enriched from blood (not recorded which). Written as DNA, the CDR3 is TGTGCCAGCAGCCGTTGGACTAGCGGGAACTACGACGAGCAGTACTTC. It codes for CASSRWTSGNYDEQYF.